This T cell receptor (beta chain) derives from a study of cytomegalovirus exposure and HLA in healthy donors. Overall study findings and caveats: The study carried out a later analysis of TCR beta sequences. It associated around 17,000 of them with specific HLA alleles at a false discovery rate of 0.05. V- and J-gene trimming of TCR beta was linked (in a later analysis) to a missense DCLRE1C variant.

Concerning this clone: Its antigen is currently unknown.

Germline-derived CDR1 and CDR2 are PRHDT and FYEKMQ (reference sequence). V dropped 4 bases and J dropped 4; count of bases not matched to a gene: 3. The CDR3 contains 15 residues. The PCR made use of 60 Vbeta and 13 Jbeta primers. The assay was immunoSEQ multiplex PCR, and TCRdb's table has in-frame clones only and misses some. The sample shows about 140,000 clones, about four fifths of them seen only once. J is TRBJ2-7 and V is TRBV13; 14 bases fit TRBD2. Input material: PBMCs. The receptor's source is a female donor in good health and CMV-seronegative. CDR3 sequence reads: CASSSGTSGSYEQYF. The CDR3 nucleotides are TGTGCCAGCAGCTCGGGGACTAGCGGGAGTTACGAGCAGTACTTC.